A single sample gave rise to the 9 T cell receptor beta chains below, sequenced in a study of T cell responses to AZD1222 COVID-19 vaccine. This table comes from immunoSEQ multiplex PCR, and its TCRdb copy is limited to in-frame clones, with some not included. The data show around 220,000 clones, with around 94% seen just once and 1.5% to 2% held by the top ten. The sample consisted of peripheral blood, taken 28 days after the second dose of the MenACWY control vaccine. The receptors derive from an adult who received the MenACWY meningococcal vaccine as a control.

V usage is TRBV28 and J usage is TRBJ2-7; 8 bases map to TRBD2. Trimming cost V 3 bases and J 1 base; bases outside gene matches: 5. Germline V gene data show CDR1 as MDHEN and CDR2 as SYDVKM. This CDR3 spans 15 amino acids. The CDR3 DNA follows: TGTGCCAGCAGTTTTTCGGGGGGGCTATCCTACGAGCAGTACTTC. Its translation is CASSFSGGLSYEQYF.

The gene calls are TRBV5-4 and TRBJ2-7, with 12 bases that match TRBD2. CDR1 SGHNT and CDR2 YYREEE come from the germline V gene (reference sequence). The ends lost 2 bases at V and 6 bases at J; junction bases unmatched: 6. CDR3 length: 15 residues. CDR3 residues: CASSLSSGRASEQYF. The CDR3 DNA follows: TGTGCCAGCAGCTTATCTAGCGGGAGGGCCTCCGAGCAGTACTTC.

This CDR3 is CASSPDIDTNTEAFF. DNA of the CDR3: TGTGCCAGCAGTCCCGACATCGATACGAACACTGAAGCTTTCTTT. The chain carries TRBV28 and TRBJ1-1; D is unresolved. In germline, CDR1 is MDHEN, CDR2 SYDVKM. Trimming left V 5 bases short and J 1 base short, with 14 bases between. This CDR3 is built from 15 residues. Full variable domain (rest looked up from reference TRBV28 and TRBJ1-1): DVKVTQSSRYLVKRTGEKVFLECVQDMDHENMFWYRQDPGLGLRLIYFSYDVKMKEKGDIPEGYSVSREKKERFSLILESASTNQTSMYLCASSPDIDTNTEAFFGQGTRLTVV.

The chain has TRBV7-9 and TRBJ1-1, with 7 bases aligning to TRBD1. This CDR3 is built from 17 residues. The V segment lost 0 bases and the J segment 1 base; nucleotides outside the gene matches: 8. Looked up from germline, CDR1 is SEHNR and CDR2 is FQNEAQ (reference sequence). The CDR3 DNA is TGTGCCAGCAGCTTAGCTATGTCGGGACAGACGAACACTGAAGCTTTCTTT. Translation: CASSLAMSGQTNTEAFF.

V is TRBV7-9 and J is TRBJ1-3, with a tentative D call TRBD1 (5 bases). The germline CDR1 and CDR2 sequences are SEHNR and FQNEAQ (reference sequence). Trimming pared 5 bases from V and 4 bases from J, leaving 18 bases between. The length of the CDR3 is 16 residues. This CDR3 is CASSRDGQKPGNTIYF. CDR3 nucleotides: TGTGCCAGCAGCCGGGACGGGCAGAAGCCCGGAAACACCATATATTTT.

V is TRBV7-9 and J is TRBJ2-7; D is perhaps TRBD2 (6 bases). This CDR3 has 14 amino acids. Looked up from germline, CDR1 is SEHNR and CDR2 is FQNEAQ (reference sequence). Trimming took 7 bases from V and 4 from J, leaving 17 bases between them. DNA for the CDR3: TGTGCCAGCACCAAGGAAACGGGAGTTTACGAGCAGTACTTC. It codes for CASTKETGVYEQYF.

The rearrangement links TRBV7-2 to TRBJ2-1; D assignment may be TRBD1 or TRBD2 (6 bases each). The V gene's germline CDR1 is SGHTA and CDR2 FQGNSA. The V end lost 5 bases, the J end lost 5 bases, and 13 bases lay between the germline ends. This CDR3 comprises 14 residues. The CDR3 region has the DNA TGTGCCAGCAGCCGGGGGCAGGCCGACAATGAGCAGTTCTTC. This sequence encodes CASSRGQADNEQFF.

CDR3 DNA: TGTGCCAGCAGCGAGAGGGCAACTTATGGCTACACCTTC. Protein: CASSERATYGYTF. The rearrangement uses TRBV27 and TRBJ1-2; no clear D gene. This CDR3 region has 13 residues. V was pared by 6 bases and J by 5 bases, with 13 bases between. Germline CDR1 MNHEY, CDR2 SMNVEV (reference sequence).

This chain links TRBV29-1 with TRBJ1-2; the D gene is possibly TRBD1 (6 bases). The germline gives CDR1 SQVTM, CDR2 ANQGSEA. This CDR3 is 12 amino acids long. V shed 7 bases and J shed 2 bases, with 11 bases lying between them. In DNA, the CDR3 is TGCAGCGGGACGGACAGCAACTATGGCTACACCTTC. It translates to CSGTDSNYGYTF.